The 9 T cell receptor beta chains given below trace back to one sample, sequenced in a study of regulatory T cells in long-lasting Graves disease (dated by TCRdb to the early 2020s). Per the publication, the time point label means: newly diagnosed GD, antithyroid drugs for less than 3 months. RNA was extracted from PBMCs in TRIzol for both TCR sequencing and RNA sequencing. Receptor libraries were prepared by multiplex PCR. Sequencing took place on an Illumina HiSeq 4000. iRepertoire HTBI primers and Arm-PCR amplification of CDR3 regions were used to construct TCR beta libraries. TCRdb took the public reads, trimmed them with fastp at Q25, ran MiXCR for clone calling and kept in-frame beta chains. Entries that share a CDR3 protein sequence are merged under the most common genes and DNA. A total of under 450,000 distinct CDR3 sequences appear in this sample, 16% of them only once. Clones ranked in the top ten supply just over 20% of the sample.

The same sample was also used in a study of T cells in Graves' hyperthyroidism and ophthalmopathy.

The input for sequencing was peripheral blood mononuclear cells (PBMCs), taken at new diagnosis, from a patient treated with antithyroid drugs. The receptors here all came from a woman between 18 and 30 years old with Graves disease. Donor details come from another sample of the same person, matched by shared clones.

The gene calls are TRBV27 and TRBJ2-6; 7 nucleotides match TRBD1. The CDR3 runs to 20 residues. Unmatched junction bases numbered 20, after V lost 4 bases and J lost 5 bases. CDR1 and CDR2 (germline): MNHEY, SMNVEV (reference sequence). CDR3 sequence: CASSSTRLDRVAPRANVLTF. The CDR3 coding sequence is TGTGCCAGCAGTTCTACCCGCCTCGACAGGGTCGCCCCGAGGGCCAACGTCCTGACTTTC.

Points on this clonotype: One end of the junction is discordant with germline, which a read error may explain. This chain joins TRBV5-1 and TRBJ1-6, with TRBD1 as a possible D gene (5 bases). CDR1 and CDR2 from the germline V gene are SGHRS and YFSETQ. This CDR3 contains 15 residues. CDR3 residues: CANSTTGTVDSPLHF. In DNA, the CDR3 is TGCGCCAACAGCACAACCGGGACGGTCGATTCACCCCTCCACTTT.

Only a few counts were recorded for this clonotype. The chain carries TRBV14 and TRBJ1-2; D is undetermined. Trimming removed 2 bases at V and 8 bases at J, with 15 bases between. The germline gives CDR1 SGHDN, CDR2 FVKESK. This CDR3 region has 14 residues. CDR3 region: CASSQQTGLGGYTF. The DNA for the CDR3 is TGTGCCAGCAGCCAACAAACCGGCCTTGGGGGCTACACCTTC.

This clonotype was detected once. This may be a read error: a much more frequent sequence differs by one nucleotide. The chain couples TRBV24-1 to TRBJ2-5, with D perhaps matching TRBD1 (5 bases). V was clipped by 2 bases and J by 4 bases, with 22 bases between them. The CDR3 consists of 18 residues. Germline CDR1 reads KGHDR; CDR2 reads SFDVKD. The CDR3 loop is CATSDSRRRGVDGETQYF. CDR3 in DNA: TGTGCCACCAGTGATTCTCGGAGAAGGGGCGTAGATGGAGAGACCCAGTACTTC.

There are many counts of this clonotype. V and J are TRBV2 and TRBJ1-2; a weak D match, TRBD1 (5 bases). The ends were cut back, 9 bases at V and 3 bases at J, with 17 bases in the middle. This CDR3 comprises 14 residues. Germline CDR1 SNHLY, CDR2 FYNNEI. The CDR3: CARGQALVDYGYTF. Here the CDR3 DNA reads TGTGCCAGGGGGCAGGCGTTGGTTGACTATGGCTACACCTTC.

This clonotype was recorded at least ten times. V is TRBV11-2 and J is TRBJ2-2, with 9 bases aligning to TRBD1. The CDR3 is made up of 14 amino acids. The V segment lost 5 bases and the J segment 7 bases; nucleotides outside the gene matches: 5. The germline gives CDR1 SGHAT, CDR2 FQNNGV. The CDR3: CASSTGQGIGELFF. In nucleotides, the CDR3 is TGTGCCAGCAGCACAGGACAGGGGATCGGGGAGCTGTTTTTT.

As regards this clonotype: The germline gene is not matched at one end of the junction; a read error may be the cause. This chain joins TRBV5-5 and TRBJ1-2, with unresolved D. The germline CDR1 and CDR2 sequences are SGHKS and YYEKEE (reference sequence). The CDR3 extends over 12 amino acids. In nucleotides, the CDR3 is TGTGCCAGCAGTTTTGGCGGGGATGGCTGCACCTTC. This gives the protein CASSFGGDGCTF.

In its sample, this clonotype was seen many times. The V call is TRBV7-8, the J call TRBJ1-2, with a possible D match to TRBD1 (6 bases). CDR1 and CDR2 (germline): SGHVS, FQNEAQ. V was pared by 5 bases and J by 7 bases, with 14 bases between. This CDR3 comprises 13 residues. CDR3 DNA sequence: TGTGCCAGCAGCCGCCCCGGGGGCGGTGGCTACACCTTC. Protein product: CASSRPGGGGYTF.

This clonotype has ten or more counts. An end of the junction differs from the germline gene, which may be a read error. The genes are TRBV18 and TRBJ2-6, with a tentative D call TRBD1 (5 bases). The CDR3 is made up of 16 amino acids. Germline values: CDR1 KGHSH, CDR2 LQKENI. The CDR3 sequence: CASSPQASSGANVLTF. The DNA of the CDR3 is TGTGCCAGCTCCCCACAGGCGAGCTCTGGGGCCAACGTCCTGACTTTC.